This TCR beta chain was recorded in a study of T cell repertoires in cytomegalovirus infection (dated by TCRdb to between 2018 and 2021). Regarding the complete study: The peptide stimulations were aimed at well-studied HLA-B-restricted epitopes as well as recently identified HLA-C-restricted CMV epitopes, whose presentation resists viral immunomodulation. The HLA type of each donor mattered for the analysis, because public TCR beta signatures pointed to carriage of CMV infection along with the matching HLA type.

The V and J ends are trimmed by 5 bases and 5 bases, leaving 16 bases between them. CDR1 and CDR2 are drawn from the germline V gene: SGHVS, FNYEAQ. The CDR3, cysteine through phenylalanine, is 14 amino acids long. CDR3 DNA is the only sequence kept; it has 42 bases, read in frame from the first base. Sequencing took place on an Illumina HiSeq 1500. TCRdb ran its own pipeline on the public reads, namely fastp trimming at Q25 and MiXCR clone calling, and kept in-frame beta chains. Every distinct CDR3 protein forms one entry, paired with its most common genes and DNA. This sample lists tens of thousands of distinct CDR3 sequences; about 30% were detected once. The ten largest clones capture 59% of the sample. As to this clonotype: The antigen this receptor binds is unknown. There are no base qualities to consult, and no much larger clone falls within one base.

The sample's treatment or condition label is to be understood as: in vitro stimulation with specific CMV peptide epitopes to enrich CMV-specific T cells. Findings and caveats that apply to the study as a whole: In both this cohort and an independent 352-donor cohort, the cumulative frequency of public TCR beta family members distinguished carriers of CMV infection plus the relevant HLA type. The ex vivo response was dominated by HLA-C-restricted CMV-specific TCR beta clonotypes, which also provided the single most frequent clonotype in two of eight donors.

Recombination linked TRBV7-6 to TRBJ2-7, with the D call tentatively TRBD1 or TRBD2, each fitting 5 bases. The sample consisted of CD8+ T cells from cultured PBMCs, taken from culture after CMV antigen stimulation. This receptor was obtained from a human donor in good health (CMV status not recorded). Some clones in this sample may be carry-over from other donors' samples. Read as DNA, the sequence is TGTGCCAGCAGCCCCCGGGACCTAACGGACGAGCAGTACTTC. Its translation reads: CASSPRDLTDEQYF.